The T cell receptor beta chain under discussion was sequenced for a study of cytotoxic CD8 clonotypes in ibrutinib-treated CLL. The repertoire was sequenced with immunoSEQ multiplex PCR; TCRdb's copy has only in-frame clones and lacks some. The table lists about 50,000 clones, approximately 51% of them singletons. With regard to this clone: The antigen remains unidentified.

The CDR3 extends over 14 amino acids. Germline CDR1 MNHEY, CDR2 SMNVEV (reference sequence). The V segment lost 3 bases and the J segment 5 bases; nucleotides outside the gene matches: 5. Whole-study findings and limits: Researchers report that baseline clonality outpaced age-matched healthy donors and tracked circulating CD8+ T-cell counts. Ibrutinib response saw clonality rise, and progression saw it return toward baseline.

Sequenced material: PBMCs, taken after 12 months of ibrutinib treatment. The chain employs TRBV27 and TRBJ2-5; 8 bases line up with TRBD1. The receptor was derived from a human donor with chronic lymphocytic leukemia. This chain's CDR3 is CASSFTGGTETQYF. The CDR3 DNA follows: TGTGCCAGCAGTTTTACAGGGGGAACTGAGACCCAGTACTTC.